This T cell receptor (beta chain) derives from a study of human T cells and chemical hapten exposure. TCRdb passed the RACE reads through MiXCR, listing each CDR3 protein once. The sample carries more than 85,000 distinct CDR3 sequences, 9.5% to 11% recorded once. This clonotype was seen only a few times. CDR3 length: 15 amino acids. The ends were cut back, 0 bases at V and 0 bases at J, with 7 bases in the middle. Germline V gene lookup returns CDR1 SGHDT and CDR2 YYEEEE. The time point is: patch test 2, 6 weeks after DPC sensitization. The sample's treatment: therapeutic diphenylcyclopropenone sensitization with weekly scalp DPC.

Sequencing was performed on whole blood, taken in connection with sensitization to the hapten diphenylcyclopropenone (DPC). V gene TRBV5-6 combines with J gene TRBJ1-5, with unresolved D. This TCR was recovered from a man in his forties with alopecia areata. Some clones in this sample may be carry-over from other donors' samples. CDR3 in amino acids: CASSLGHDSNQPQHF. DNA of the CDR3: TGTGCCAGCAGCTTGGGACACGATAGCAATCAGCCCCAGCATTTT.